A selection of T cell receptor beta chains follows, all from one sample in a study of cytomegalovirus exposure and HLA in healthy donors. Measured with immunoSEQ multiplex PCR; TCRdb has only the in-frame clones, and not every one. This table holds about 220,000 clones, nearly 80% found once. Sequenced: PBMCs. All receptors derive from a male donor in good health and CMV-seronegative. CDR3s leave out the opening cysteine and the closing phenylalanine or tryptophan.

v_call cdr3_aa
TRBV13 ASSPPRGVGYEQY
TRBV30 AWTNRGGYT
TRBV7-8 ASSLATMNTEAF
TRBV28 ASSLLGQYDSNQPQH
TRBV28 ASSPATGNQPQH
TRBV27 ASSKGQRETQY
TRBV27 ASSFLAGEGGYT
TRBV14 ASSLIRTPRGQETQY
TRBV15 ATSRDVGRANSPLH
TRBV6-5 ASSIGTGRSYEQY
TRBV11-2 ASSQRTGGTDTQY
TRBV7-3 ASSLSIVGLGNTEAF
TRBV28 ASRKAGRETQY
TRBV18 ASSPLSDSAF
TRBV7-9 ASSLEQGANAF
TRBV4-1 ASSQANRNTEAF
TRBV5-6 ASSGGQSTDTQY
TRBV28 ASSLSVAGSYEQY
TRBV27 ASSLGGRGTDTQY
TRBV14 ASSQGTGGPTGLTYEQY
TRBV11-2 ASSLGRLAGQGRKPTQF
TRBV7-3 ASSPSSNTEAF
TRBV28 ASSIVGRREDPTHEQY